One sample yielded the 30 T cell receptor beta chains listed below, sequenced in a study of radiation and T cells in renal cell carcinoma. Noted time point: blood 2 weeks post-SBRT. The treatment was: 15 Gy SBRT to primary tumor, nephrectomy 4 weeks later. This table comes from immunoSEQ multiplex PCR, and its TCRdb copy is limited to in-frame clones, with some not included. The sample shows more than 150,000 clones, roughly 89% of them seen only once. Sequenced material: blood, taken from a patient whose treatment included radiotherapy and nephrectomy. Every receptor here comes from a woman aged 45 to 65 with renal cell carcinoma.

With regard to this clone: Distinct nucleotide sequences in the sample also encode this CDR3. As DNA, the CDR3 is TGTGCCACCAGCAGAGATACTAGGGGAACAGATACGCAGTATTTT. Translated, it gives CATSRDTRGTDTQYF. The V call is TRBV15, the J call TRBJ2-3; D might be TRBD1 or TRBD2, each matching 5 bases. Trimming left V 0 bases short and J 3 bases short, with 10 bases between. The CDR3 has 15 amino acids. CDR1 is LNHNV, CDR2 YYDKDF, per germline (reference sequence).

The chain recombines TRBV11-3 with TRBJ2-5, with a weak D call TRBD1 (5 bases). Per germline, CDR1 SGHNT and CDR2 YENEEA. The CDR3 runs 13 residues. Trimming shortened V by 4 bases and J by 4 bases, and 10 bases separated the two germline ends. The CDR3 DNA follows: TGTGCCAGCAGCTCGTCAGGGCGAGAGACCCAGTACTTC. Amino acids: CASSSSGRETQYF.

J is TRBJ2-1 and V is TRBV7-6; 12 positions agree with TRBD2. J lost 7 bases, V lost 5 bases, and 9 bases had no gene match. The CDR3 consists of 16 residues. Germline CDR1 reads SGHVS; CDR2 reads FNYEAQ. CDR3 loop: CASSKNLAGGRNEQFF. In DNA form, the CDR3 reads TGTGCCAGCAGCAAGAATCTAGCGGGGGGGAGGAATGAGCAGTTCTTC.

V is TRBV10-2 and J is TRBJ2-2, with D perhaps TRBD1 (6 bases). CDR1 is WSHSY, CDR2 SAAADI, per germline. V gave up 6 bases and J gave up 5 bases, with 16 bases separating them. The CDR3 length is 15 residues. This CDR3 is CASSPAQGGTGELFF. The CDR3 bases are TGCGCCAGCAGCCCCGCACAGGGTGGAACCGGGGAGCTGTTTTTT.

This CDR3 is CASSDRQGGVEKLFF. The DNA of the CDR3 is TGTGCCAGTAGTGACCGACAGGGGGGAGTTGAAAAACTGTTTTTT. The chain couples TRBV19 to TRBJ1-4; 9 nucleotides align to TRBD1. From germline, CDR1 is LNHDA and CDR2 SQIVND (reference sequence). This CDR3 region has 15 residues. After removal of 5 bases from V and 7 bases from J, the junction contained 8 bases not matched to a gene.

The chain carries TRBV5-5 and TRBJ2-3, with D perhaps matching TRBD1 (5 bases). The length of the CDR3 is 13 residues. CDR1 SGHKS and CDR2 YYEKEE come from the germline V gene (reference sequence). The V gene lost 4 bases and the J gene lost 8 bases, with 14 bases spanning the gap. The CDR3 nucleotides are TGTGCCAGCAGCCCCTACCCTGGGGCTACGCAGTATTTT. It yields the protein CASSPYPGATQYF.

V gene TRBV5-1 combines with J gene TRBJ1-1; the match to TRBD1 covers 7 bases. This CDR3 comprises 14 residues. V lost 2 bases and J lost 5; bases outside the gene matches: 6. Germline lookup yields CDR1 SGHRS and CDR2 YFSETQ. The CDR3, as DNA: TGCGCCAGCAGCTTCTACAGGGGTGGGACTGAAGCTTTCTTT. Encoded protein: CASSFYRGGTEAFF.

The chain carries TRBV9 and TRBJ2-5; D ambiguous. The CDR3 extends over 16 amino acids. Trimming left V 4 bases short and J 0 bases short, with 16 bases between. Germline loops: CDR1 SGDLS, CDR2 YYNGEE. CDR3 DNA sequence: TGTGCCAGCAGCTTCCGACCGAATACGTACCAAGAGACCCAGTACTTC. This translates into CASSFRPNTYQETQYF.

The chain links TRBV19 to TRBJ2-3; 11 bases are a match to TRBD1. The CDR3 loop spans 14 amino acids. The V segment lost 9 bases and the J segment 4 bases; nucleotides outside the gene matches: 6. Germline V gives CDR1 LNHDA, CDR2 SQIVND (reference sequence). The CDR3 DNA sequence: TGTGCCAGCTGGGACAGGGGGATATCAGATACGCAGTATTTT. As protein: CASWDRGISDTQYF.

This clone was counted a few times. J is TRBJ1-1 and V is TRBV29-1; tentative D call: TRBD1 (5 bases). Germline V gene data show CDR1 as SQVTM and CDR2 as ANQGSEA. CDR3 length: 12 residues. Trimming left V 4 bases short and J 11 bases short, with 17 bases between. The CDR3 is CSVVGGGGGAFF. The CDR3 DNA follows: TGCAGCGTTGTGGGGGGAGGTGGTGGGGCTTTCTTT.

The V and J genes are TRBV7-9 and TRBJ1-3; 8 bases are a match to TRBD1. This CDR3 spans 14 amino acids. Per germline, CDR1 SEHNR and CDR2 FQNEAQ (reference sequence). V shed 4 bases and J 2 bases; nucleotides not matched to a gene: 1. The CDR3 DNA is TGTGCCAGCAGCTCACAGGGGGCTGGAAACACCATATATTTT. Translated, it gives CASSSQGAGNTIYF.

The chain combines TRBV10-3 with TRBJ2-7; either TRBD1 or TRBD2 may supply D (6 bases each). This CDR3 region has 14 residues. With 4 bases removed from V and 4 bases from J, the gap between germline ends came to 14 bases. The V gene's germline CDR1 is ENHRY and CDR2 SYGVKD. The DNA of the CDR3 is TGTGCCATCAGTGCCCGGGGGCTTGGATACGAGCAGTACTTC. This gives the protein CAISARGLGYEQYF.

V and J are TRBV9 and TRBJ1-1; D is ambiguous. V was pared by 4 bases and J by 1 base, with 8 bases between. This CDR3 comprises 13 residues. Germline V lookup: CDR1 SGDLS, CDR2 YYNGEE. CDR3 loop: CASSPLANTEAFF. In DNA form, the CDR3 reads TGTGCCAGCAGCCCTCTGGCGAACACTGAAGCTTTCTTT.

This clone was counted between two and nine times. The rearrangement joins TRBV4-1 to TRBJ2-7, with D perhaps matching TRBD1 or TRBD2 (5 bases each). The CDR3 length is 15 residues. V was shortened by 1 base and J by 0 bases, with 10 bases between the two germline ends. Germline V gene data show CDR1 as MGHRA and CDR2 as YSYEKL. For the CDR3, the DNA is TGCGCCAGCAGCCAAGCCGGGGCAAACTCCTACGAGCAGTACTTC. This encodes CASSQAGANSYEQYF.

This chain links TRBV6-5 with TRBJ2-7; D gene ambiguous. This CDR3 has 15 residues. Trimming took off 0 bases at V and 5 bases at J, with 14 bases between the two ends. Germline V gene lookup returns CDR1 MNHEY and CDR2 SVGAGI. The DNA for the CDR3 is TGTGCCAGCAGTTACTCCGGTCGACATCCTAACGAGCAGTACTTC. It translates to CASSYSGRHPNEQYF.

The gene calls are TRBV4-1 and TRBJ2-5; 7 bases line up with TRBD2. Trimming at V came to 1 base and at J to 5 bases, leaving 7 bases not matched to a gene. Germline CDR1 MGHRA, CDR2 YSYEKL. There are 15 residues in the CDR3. This CDR3 reads CASSQAAGDMETQYF. The CDR3 nucleotides read TGCGCCAGCAGCCAAGCTGCGGGGGATATGGAGACCCAGTACTTC.

This chain connects TRBV7-8 to TRBJ2-2; 9 bases are shared with TRBD2. There are 18 residues in the CDR3. The germline CDR1 and CDR2 sequences are SGHVS and FQNEAQ. The junction had 11 bases not matched to a gene; V was cut back by 5 bases and J by 1 base. The CDR3: CASSPHGTSLLNTGELFF. In DNA form, the CDR3 reads TGTGCCAGCAGCCCTCATGGGACTAGCCTCCTGAACACCGGGGAGCTGTTTTTT.

The J gene is TRBJ2-1, the V gene TRBV7-2; 8 nucleotides match TRBD1. Per the germline V gene, CDR1 is SGHTA and CDR2 is FQGNSA. CDR3 length: 16 amino acids. Germline trimming cut 1 base from V and 1 base from J; bases unmatched to any gene: 3. The CDR3 bases are TGTGCCAGCAGCTTAGTGACAGGGGTATCCTACAATGAGCAGTTCTTC. The encoded protein is CASSLVTGVSYNEQFF. The whole variable domain, remainder taken from reference TRBV7-2 and TRBJ2-1, is GAGVSQSPSNKVTEKGKDVELRCDPISGHTALYWYRQSLGQGLEFLIYFQGNSAPDKSGLPSDRFSAERTGGSVSTLTIQRTQQEDSAVYLCASSLVTGVSYNEQFFGPGTRLTVL.

CDR3 bases: TGCGCCAGCAGCTTGGGTCCAGGGTCCAAGCAGCCCCAGCATTTT. As protein: CASSLGPGSKQPQHF. This chain links TRBV5-1 with TRBJ1-5, with TRBD1 as a possible D gene (5 bases). Germline CDR1 reads SGHRS; CDR2 reads YFSETQ. Trimming pared 0 bases from V and 7 bases from J, leaving 14 bases between. The CDR3 loop spans 15 amino acids.

The chain carries TRBV9 and TRBJ1-1, with no clear D. The CDR3 consists of 12 residues. The V end lost 4 bases, the J end lost 2 bases, and 6 bases lay between the germline ends. Germline assignment: CDR1 SGDLS and CDR2 YYNGEE. CDR3 nucleotide sequence: TGTGCCAGCAGCCTAGCTAACACTGAAGCTTTCTTT. Its translation is CASSLANTEAFF.

The chain links TRBV6-1 to TRBJ1-3; TRBD1 is a possible D gene (6 bases). Germline CDR1 reads MNHNS; CDR2 reads SASEGT. The CDR3 contains 16 residues. The V gene lost 3 bases and the J gene lost 3 bases, with 15 bases spanning the gap. The CDR3 sequence is CASSDRGTPRGNTIYF. In DNA form, the CDR3 reads TGTGCCAGCAGTGATCGGGGGACACCTCGTGGAAACACCATATATTTT.

This clone was seen more than once but under ten times. This specimen includes other DNA sequences encoding the same CDR3. The chain recombines TRBV6-5 with TRBJ1-1, with a weak D call TRBD1 (6 bases). Germline loops: CDR1 MNHEY, CDR2 SVGAGI. CDR3 length: 13 amino acids. With 6 bases removed from V and 0 bases from J, the gap between germline ends came to 8 bases. The CDR3 nucleotides read TGTGCCAGCAGCAGACAGGTGAACACTGAAGCTTTCTTT. Encoded protein: CASSRQVNTEAFF.

The chain joins TRBV7-8 to TRBJ2-6; 8 bases are a match to TRBD2. The CDR3 extends over 19 amino acids. Germline CDR1 and CDR2: SGHVS and FQNEAQ. V was pared by 5 bases and J by 0 bases, with 12 bases of the junction left unmatched. CDR3 DNA: TGTGCCAGCAGCCAGCGGGGGTGGACTTTCGTCTCTGGGGCCAACGTCCTGACTTTC. It encodes CASSQRGWTFVSGANVLTF.

The chain uses TRBV2 and TRBJ1-3, with D unclear. Trimming left V 8 bases short and J 4 bases short, with 12 bases between. CDR3 length: 13 amino acids. Germline V gives CDR1 SNHLY, CDR2 FYNNEI. CDR3 protein: CASSREMGNTIYF. The CDR3 region has the DNA TGTGCCAGCTCGCGGGAGATGGGAAACACCATATATTTT. Looking up the rest from reference TRBV2 and TRBJ1-3 gives the full variable domain: EPEVTQTPSHQVTQMGQEVILRCVPISNHLYFYWYRQILGQKVEFLVSFYNNEISEKSEIFDDQFSVERPDGSNFTLKIRSTKLEDSAMYFCASSREMGNTIYFGEGSWLTVV.

The chain recombines TRBV4-1 with TRBJ2-2; 8 bases are a match to TRBD2. Losses at the gene ends were 5 bases for V and 3 bases for J; bases not matched to a gene: 11. The CDR3 length is 17 residues. Germline V CDR1 and CDR2: MGHRA, YSYEKL. The DNA of the CDR3 is TGCGCCAGCAGCACCCGGGAGGGGAAGGTTTACACCGGGGAGCTGTTTTTT. Amino acid sequence: CASSTREGKVYTGELFF.

This chain connects TRBV4-3 to TRBJ2-3; TRBD2 matches at 11 bases. Germline V gene data show CDR1 as LGHNA and CDR2 as YSLEER. V gave up 0 bases and J gave up 9 bases; unmatched junction bases: 8. The length of the CDR3 is 16 residues. The CDR3 nucleotides are TGCGCCAGCAGCCAAGAAGGTAGCGGGGGGGCGTGGACGCAGTATTTT. It encodes CASSQEGSGGAWTQYF.

This chain uses TRBV14 with TRBJ1-1; no reliable D call. Germline values: CDR1 SGHDN, CDR2 FVKESK. The V end lost 0 bases, the J end lost 4 bases, and 6 bases lay between the germline ends. The CDR3 extends over 13 amino acids. This CDR3 is CASSQDLVTEAFF. Written as DNA, the CDR3 is TGTGCCAGCAGCCAAGATCTGGTCACTGAAGCTTTCTTT.

The gene calls are TRBV21-1 and TRBJ1-3; TRBD1, the D gene given by the table, was not confirmed from the DNA. TRBV21-1 is noted as a pseudogene. The CDR3 contains 17 residues. Written as DNA, the CDR3 is TGTGCCAGCACCAAAAGGGGGCGGAAAGTCTCTGGAAACACCATATATTTT. It translates to CASTKRGRKVSGNTIYF.

V is TRBV18 and J is TRBJ2-3, with D perhaps matching TRBD2 (5 bases). Per germline, CDR1 KGHSH and CDR2 LQKENI. The CDR3 totals 17 residues. Trimming removed 6 bases from V and 4 bases from J, with 23 bases in between. CDR3 nucleotide sequence: TGTGCCAGCTCTTTCAGACGGGATCCCCCAAGCGCAGATACGCAGTATTTT. Translating gives CASSFRRDPPSADTQYF.

This sequence joins TRBV5-1 and TRBJ2-2; possible D gene TRBD1, 5 bases. The CDR3 is 12 residues long. The V end was cut by 3 bases, the J end by 6 bases, with 6 bases between. Germline V gives CDR1 SGHRS, CDR2 YFSETQ. CDR3 protein: CASSYRPGELFF. The CDR3 coding sequence is TGCGCCAGCAGCTACAGGCCCGGGGAGCTGTTTTTT. The full variable domain, with the rest looked up from reference TRBV5-1 and TRBJ2-2, is KAGVTQTPRYLIKTRGQQVTLSCSPISGHRSVSWYQQTPGQGLQFLFEYFSETQRNKGNFPGRFSGRQFSNSRSEMNVSTLELGDSALYLCASSYRPGELFFGEGSRLTVL.